This T cell receptor (beta chain) was profiled in a study of control samples from healthy donors and cancer patients (dated by TCRdb to the early 2020s). With regard to this clone: Its target antigen remains unknown. Base qualities are not recorded, but no much larger clone differs from it by a single base.

The germline V gene sets CDR1 to SGHAT and CDR2 to FQNNGV. V is reduced by 0 bases and J by 4 bases, leaving a spacing of 7 bases between them. Including cysteine and phenylalanine, the CDR3 has 14 amino acids. Solely the CDR3 DNA is kept, with 42 bases framed from the first base. Preparation of the library involved the immunoSEQ multiplex PCR assay. TCRdb obtained this table from immuneACCESS and retained in-frame rearrangements with V and J assigned. These tables miss some clones; where compared with another copy, unresolved V genes account for less than half of the shortfall, and the remainder is unexplained. The sample table holds tens of thousands of clones, of which about 88% were seen once. The ten largest account for roughly 5% of the sample.

The chain was built from TRBV11-2 and TRBJ1-5; the D gene identity is not certain. Material for sequencing was blood. The receptor's source is a woman aged 45 to 65 in good health. The bases are TGTGCCAGCAGCTTAGATACCGGGAATCAGCCCCAGCATTTT. Translated, this gives CASSLDTGNQPQHF.